The 4 T cell receptor beta chains reported below all come from one sample, sequenced in a study of T cell repertoires in cytomegalovirus infection. TCRdb passed the reads through MiXCR, listing each CDR3 protein once. The sample consists of about 400,000 distinct CDR3 sequences, about a sixth of them appearing once. The sample consisted of PBMCs. The receptors come from a human donor in good health (CMV status not recorded). Some clones in this sample may be carry-over from other donors' samples.

Many counts were recorded for this clonotype. This chain joins TRBV7-2 and TRBJ1-6; TRBD1 is a possible D gene (6 bases). The germline V gene has CDR1 SGHTA and CDR2 FQGNSA. V lost 3 bases, J lost 7 bases, and 13 bases lay in between. The CDR3 spans 15 residues. CDR3 residues: CASSFGGTLNSPLHF. The CDR3 bases are TGTGCCAGCAGCTTTGGGGGGACACTAAATTCACCCCTCCACTTT.

This clonotype was counted at least ten times. The chain joins TRBV15 to TRBJ2-4, with TRBD1 matching 9 bases. The trim removed 0 bases at V and 15 bases at J, leaving 9 bases unmatched. The CDR3 length is 14 residues. The germline V gene has CDR1 LNHNV and CDR2 YYDKDF (reference sequence). In DNA form, the CDR3 reads TGTGCCACCAGCAGAGATGGGGGACAGGGACTACGGTACTTC. As protein: CATSRDGGQGLRYF.

This clonotype appeared many times. This chain links TRBV7-2 with TRBJ2-1, with 7 bases matching TRBD2. The trim removed 6 bases at V and 7 bases at J, leaving 6 bases unmatched. The CDR3 consists of 13 residues. Germline values: CDR1 SGHTA, CDR2 FQGNSA. The CDR3, as DNA: TGTGCCAGCAGGGCGGTGGGGGGGAATGAGCAGTTCTTC. It translates to CASRAVGGNEQFF.

J is TRBJ1-6 and V is TRBV19; D may be TRBD1 (6 bases). The CDR3 totals 14 residues. The V end was cut by 10 bases, the J end by 3 bases, with 13 bases between. The V gene's germline CDR1 is LNHDA and CDR2 SQIVND (reference sequence). The CDR3 DNA is TGTGCCATCCAACCGGACAGCTATAATTCACCCCTCCACTTT. This gives the protein CAIQPDSYNSPLHF. Complete variable domain (other parts from reference TRBV19 and TRBJ1-6): DGGITQSPKYLFRKEGQNVTLSCEQNLNHDAMYWYRQDPGQGLRLIYYSQIVNDFQKGDIAEGYSVSREKKESFPLTVTSAQKNPTAFYLCAIQPDSYNSPLHFGNGTRLTVT.